Presented here are 20 T cell receptor beta chains from one specimen sequenced in a study of patients and donors after allogeneic stem cell transplantation. Via MiXCR, TCRdb re-called the RT-PCR reads, giving one row per CDR3 protein. The sample has about 230,000 distinct CDR3 sequences; 11% to 15% are singletons. The sequenced sample was blood, either unsorted or a sorted T cell fraction (not recorded which). These receptors all come from a human donor who was either an allogeneic HSCT recipient or a stem cell or donor lymphocyte infusion donor (not recorded which). It is not recorded whose cells these are; they may come from a transplant donor.

The chain carries TRBV5-1 and TRBJ1-3, with 7 nucleotides matching TRBD1. CDR1 is SGHRS and CDR2 is YFSETQ in the germline V gene. The CDR3 has 18 amino acids. Trimming removed 0 bases from V and 0 bases from J; junction bases left unmatched: 9. CDR3 sequence: CASSLDPGGGNSGNTIYF. In DNA, the CDR3 is TGCGCCAGCAGCTTGGATCCAGGGGGGGGTAACTCTGGAAACACCATATATTTT.

V usage is TRBV5-1 and J usage is TRBJ2-1, with a possible D match to TRBD2 (6 bases). Germline V lookup: CDR1 SGHRS, CDR2 YFSETQ. The CDR3 consists of 15 residues. Trimming removed 0 bases from V and 6 bases from J, with 13 bases in between. The CDR3: CASSLAASAGNEQFF. The CDR3 DNA sequence: TGCGCCAGCAGCTTGGCCGCTAGCGCGGGCAATGAGCAGTTCTTC. Looking up the rest from reference TRBV5-1 and TRBJ2-1 gives the full variable domain: KAGVTQTPRYLIKTRGQQVTLSCSPISGHRSVSWYQQTPGQGLQFLFEYFSETQRNKGNFPGRFSGRQFSNSRSEMNVSTLELGDSALYLCASSLAASAGNEQFFGPGTRLTVL.

The chain combines TRBV24-1 with TRBJ2-7; no clear D gene. V was pared by 5 bases and J by 2 bases, with 6 bases between. Germline CDR1 and CDR2: KGHDR and SFDVKD. The CDR3 sequence is 12 residues long. The CDR3 bases are TGTGCCACCAGTGGTGAAGCCTACGAGCAGTACTTC. It yields the protein CATSGEAYEQYF.

This clonotype was seen repeatedly, ten times or more. The rearrangement uses TRBV19 and TRBJ2-7; D is unresolved. CDR1 LNHDA and CDR2 SQIVND come from the germline V gene (reference sequence). This CDR3 has 12 residues. The germline V and J ends were trimmed by 3 bases and 2 bases, with 5 bases remaining between them. CDR3 sequence: CASSMGAYEQYF. CDR3 sequence (DNA): TGTGCCAGTAGTATGGGCGCCTACGAGCAGTACTTC.

The gene calls are TRBV25-1 and TRBJ1-2; TRBD1 matches at 8 bases. Germline V CDR1 and CDR2: MGHDK, SYGVNS. The CDR3 has 16 residues. Trimming removed 1 base from V and 4 bases from J; junction bases left unmatched: 8. The CDR3 loop reads CASSEFGTGTVYGYTF. In DNA, the CDR3 is TGTGCCAGCAGTGAATTCGGGACAGGCACGGTCTATGGCTACACCTTC.

J is TRBJ2-2 and V is TRBV7-2, with 13 bases identical to TRBD2. Losses at the gene ends were 6 bases for V and 6 bases for J; bases not matched to a gene: 7. The CDR3 is 16 amino acids. The germline CDR1 and CDR2 sequences are SGHTA and FQGNSA. The CDR3 protein is CASRQPGLAGSGELFF. The CDR3 DNA follows: TGTGCCAGCAGGCAACCGGGACTAGCGGGATCCGGGGAGCTGTTTTTT.

In its sample, this clonotype was seen many times. V gene TRBV3-1 combines with J gene TRBJ1-2; D is uncertain. This CDR3 comprises 14 residues. Germline assignment: CDR1 LGHDT and CDR2 YNNKEL (reference sequence). The V end lost 4 bases, the J end lost 1 base, and 10 bases lay between the germline ends. CDR3 in DNA: TGTGCCAGCAGCCTCGGACGGATTAACTATGGCTACACCTTC. Encoded protein: CASSLGRINYGYTF.

This clonotype was seen a few times. The V gene is TRBV2, the J gene TRBJ1-1, with a possible D match to TRBD1 (5 bases). The CDR3 contains 16 residues. V lost 8 bases and J 0 bases, leaving 19 bases between the germline ends. Germline V gene sequence: CDR1 SNHLY, CDR2 FYNNEI. This CDR3 reads CASRGGGARVNTEAFF. Written as DNA, the CDR3 is TGTGCCAGCCGAGGAGGAGGGGCGAGGGTGAACACTGAAGCTTTCTTT. Based on the CDR3 plus reference TRBV2 and TRBJ1-1, the full variable domain is EPEVTQTPSHQVTQMGQEVILRCVPISNHLYFYWYRQILGQKVEFLVSFYNNEISEKSEIFDDQFSVERPDGSNFTLKIRSTKLEDSAMYFCASRGGGARVNTEAFFGQGTRLTVV.

This rearrangement joins TRBV19 to TRBJ2-7, with D maybe TRBD2 (7 bases). V was clipped by 3 bases and J by 4 bases, with 16 bases between them. Germline CDR1 LNHDA, CDR2 SQIVND (reference sequence). The CDR3 runs 15 residues. The CDR3 protein is CASSIPGGAVYEQYF. The CDR3 region has the DNA TGTGCCAGTAGTATCCCGGGGGGCGCGGTATACGAGCAGTACTTC.

This clonotype was recorded many times. The chain is built from TRBV24-1 and TRBJ1-2; 7 nucleotides agree with TRBD1. The germline CDR1 and CDR2 sequences are KGHDR and SFDVKD. V lost 6 bases and J lost 4; bases outside the gene matches: 4. The CDR3 has 13 amino acids. As DNA, the CDR3 is TGTGCCACCAGTCCAGGGGGTAGCTATGGCTACACCTTC. Translation: CATSPGGSYGYTF.

In its sample, this clonotype was seen a few times. The chain uses TRBV27 and TRBJ2-7, with 9 bases matching TRBD2. With 0 bases clipped from V and 4 bases from J, the junction kept 7 bases outside the gene matches. From germline, CDR1 is MNHEY and CDR2 SMNVEV (reference sequence). The CDR3 loop spans 16 amino acids. The CDR3 reads CASSLSYAGGTYEQYF. In DNA form, the CDR3 reads TGTGCCAGCAGTTTATCGTATGCGGGAGGGACATACGAGCAGTACTTC.

The genes are TRBV4-3 and TRBJ2-3, with 8 bases that match TRBD2. This CDR3 contains 18 residues. CDR1 LGHNA and CDR2 YSLEER come from the germline V gene. V trimming: 4 bases; J trimming: 4 bases; junction bases outside the gene matches: 16. This CDR3 reads CASSRLAPGLEVSDTQYF. The CDR3 nucleotides are TGCGCCAGCAGCCGCCTAGCGCCGGGACTAGAAGTTTCAGATACGCAGTATTTT.

The chain joins TRBV20-1 to TRBJ1-4, with a tentative D call TRBD1 (5 bases). CDR3 length equals 13 residues. Germline CDR1 and CDR2: DFQATT and SNEGSKA (reference sequence). The V gene lost 2 bases and the J gene lost 7 bases, with 11 bases spanning the gap. Here the CDR3 reads CSARQGSGEKLFF. CDR3 sequence (DNA): TGCAGTGCTAGACAGGGTAGCGGTGAAAAACTGTTTTTT.

The V gene is TRBV27, the J gene TRBJ1-1; D ambiguous. This CDR3 is built from 14 residues. Germline CDR1 is MNHEY and CDR2 is SMNVEV (reference sequence). V was clipped by 1 base and J by 4 bases, with 10 bases between them. The CDR3 is CASSLYGEATEAFF. In DNA, the CDR3 is TGTGCCAGCAGTTTATACGGGGAGGCCACTGAAGCTTTCTTT.

J is TRBJ2-1 and V is TRBV7-2, with TRBD2 identical over 11 bases. Germline CDR1 reads SGHTA; CDR2 reads FQGNSA. The CDR3 runs to 15 residues. The V and J ends lost 3 bases and 7 bases, in that order; junction bases with no gene match: 5. Written as DNA, the CDR3 is TGTGCCAGCAGCTTCTTAGCGGGGGGGCCGAATGAGCAGTTCTTC. Its translation is CASSFLAGGPNEQFF.

Only one count was recorded for this clonotype. A much larger clone sits a single nucleotide away, making a read error possible. The chain carries TRBV5-1 and TRBJ2-7; maybe TRBD1 (8 bases). The CDR3 covers 15 residues. In germline, CDR1 is SGHRS, CDR2 YFSETQ. The CDR3 DNA reads TGCGCCAGCGGCTTGGTACAGGGGGGGCTCTACGAGCAGTACTTC. Translation gives CASGLVQGGLYEQYF.

This chain links TRBV14 with TRBJ2-1; D may match TRBD1 or TRBD2 (5 bases each). Trimming took 5 bases from V and 0 from J, leaving 5 bases between them. The CDR3 spans 13 residues. Looked up from germline, CDR1 is SGHDN and CDR2 is FVKESK. Written as DNA, the CDR3 is TGTGCCAGCAGCGGGGGCTCCTACAATGAGCAGTTCTTC. This translates into CASSGGSYNEQFF. The whole variable domain, remainder taken from reference TRBV14 and TRBJ2-1, is EAGVTQFPSHSVIEKGQTVTLRCDPISGHDNLYWYRRVMGKEIKFLLHFVKESKQDESGMPNNRFLAERTGGTYSTLKVQPAELEDSGVYFCASSGGSYNEQFFGPGTRLTVL.

The rearrangement uses TRBV20-1 and TRBJ2-7, with a tentative D call TRBD2 (5 bases). The CDR3 contains 11 residues. V gave up 1 base and J gave up 7 bases, with 8 bases separating them. Germline-derived CDR1 and CDR2 are DFQATT and SNEGSKA (reference sequence). The CDR3 coding sequence is TGCAGTGCTAGAGGTACGGGGGAGCAGTACTTC. Translated: CSARGTGEQYF.

This clonotype was counted at least ten times. This chain connects TRBV20-1 to TRBJ2-5; TRBD2 agrees at 13 bases. Germline V CDR1 and CDR2: DFQATT, SNEGSKA (reference sequence). Trimming cost V 2 bases and J 4 bases; bases outside gene matches: 7. The CDR3 is made up of 16 amino acids. The CDR3 is CSARRTSGGWGETQYF. DNA for the CDR3: TGCAGTGCTAGACGGACTAGCGGGGGTTGGGGAGAGACCCAGTACTTC.

The rearrangement joins TRBV5-1 to TRBJ2-1; TRBD2 matches at 11 bases. Losses at the gene ends were 5 bases for V and 8 bases for J; bases not matched to a gene: 9. Germline V gene sequence: CDR1 SGHRS, CDR2 YFSETQ. This CDR3 contains 15 residues. The CDR3 here is CASRALAGGSDEQFF. The DNA of the CDR3 is TGCGCCAGCAGGGCTCTAGCGGGGGGTTCAGATGAGCAGTTCTTC. Using reference TRBV5-1 and TRBJ2-1 for the parts outside the CDR3, the full variable domain is KAGVTQTPRYLIKTRGQQVTLSCSPISGHRSVSWYQQTPGQGLQFLFEYFSETQRNKGNFPGRFSGRQFSNSRSEMNVSTLELGDSALYLCASRALAGGSDEQFFGPGTRLTVL.